The present TCR beta chain was sequenced within a study of blood T cell repertoires in COVID-19 (dated by TCRdb to about 2020). In terms of the full investigation: Samples from collaborators originated in the United States, Italy and Spain and spanned both the acute and convalescent phases of COVID-19. The material from the prospective study consisted of cDNA or gDNA derived from T cells, B-cell-depleted T cells, or PBMCs. Deeply sampled blood TCRbeta repertoires from subjects exposed to, actively infected with, or recovered from COVID-19 were included in the dataset. A freely available public database, intended as a resource for researchers studying the immune response to SARS-CoV-2, is where the repertoires were released. The samples were drawn from the first 160 participants of the ongoing ImmuneRACE study and from roughly 1,300 subjects provided by 6 global collaborators. Nearly every sample came with metadata listing a de-identified subject ID, COVID-19 status, age in years and sex. Where available, HLA class I and class II types were taken from metadata supplied by the sample provider and were not determined by assay-based typing.

TCRbeta CDR3 regions were amplified from genomic DNA by means of the immunoSEQ Assay, a bias-controlled multiplex PCR. Turning to the authors' computational methods: Within the assay, amplification of reference gene primers was used to estimate how many nucleated cells each sample contained. To quantify the absolute abundance of each unique TCRbeta CDR3 rearrangement, sequence reads were collapsed and filtered. For each sample, productive Simpson clonality was calculated as the square root of Simpson's diversity index across productive rearrangements. Entries here come from immuneACCESS through TCRdb and include only in-frame sequences with V and J called. Some clones fail to appear in such tables; in the studies checked, an unresolved V gene covers under half of the shortfall, and the cause of the remainder is unknown. For V, J and clone size, that table is used; D and trimming come from the DNA. Within this sample are approximately 190,000 clones, with over 80% of them counted one time only. Clones ranked in the top ten supply around 3.1% of the sample.

Enrolling through a virtual design, the prospective study's participants ranged in age from roughly 18 to 89 years and lived across 20 to 25 United States geographic areas. In the prospective study, participants were assigned to cohorts based on the clinical history participants reported in a screening survey and a study questionnaire. Exposed participants had been in contact with someone with a PCR-confirmed or clinician-diagnosed COVID-19 case within 2 weeks of study entry. In the prospective study, mobile phlebotomists collected whole blood, serum and a nasopharyngeal or oropharyngeal swab from each participant. Additional blood draws and questionnaires over an approximately 2-month period could optionally be provided by prospective study participants. Before DNA extraction, prospective study blood samples were shipped either frozen or at room temperature. Inclusive of the bounding cysteine and phenylalanine, the CDR3 is 15 residues long. Only the CDR3 DNA stays, 45 bases, in frame from base 1. A distance of 12 bases separates the germline ends of V and J, which lose 1 base and 3 bases respectively. According to the germline V gene, CDR1 reads MGHRA and CDR2 reads YSYEKL.

On this clone itself: What antigen it recognizes has not been identified. Base qualities are not recorded, but no much larger clone differs from it by a single base.

What the work shows at the level of the full study, not this receptor alone: How much clinical and demographic metadata was included differed by source and by participant, and the metadata was provided uncurated.

The sequencing sample was made of PBMCs or T cells enriched from blood (not recorded which). This chain joins TRBV4-1 to TRBJ1-1; tentative D gene TRBD1, with 6 bases matching. The clonotype was recovered from a woman aged 25 to 39 who had been exposed to COVID-19. The bases read TGCGCCAGCAGCCAAGGTGCGGGGGCGTACACTGAAGCTTTCTTT. This translates into CASSQGAGAYTEAFF.